This TCR beta chain was captured by sequencing in a study of response to subunit inactivated influenza vaccine. TCRdb analysed the RT-PCR reads with MiXCR anew, one entry per CDR3 protein. The table lists hundreds of thousands of distinct CDR3 sequences, about 18% of them singletons. Notes on the study in general: It was the authors' suggestion that each seasonal influenza vaccination recruits few new T cells.

This CDR3 is built from 17 residues. CDR1 is DFQATT, CDR2 SNEGSKA, per germline (reference sequence). V shed 1 base and J 1 base; nucleotides not matched to a gene: 12. On this clonotype: The antigen is not known.

The rearrangement joins TRBV20-1 to TRBJ2-5; 7 bases agree with TRBD1. The sequence was collected from a man aged 45-65 years who received an inactivated influenza vaccine. Sequenced material: PBMCs from blood, taken 5 days after vaccination. The CDR3 nucleotides read TGCAGTGCTAGAGCCCCCCGGGACAGAATACTCCAAGAGACCCAGTACTTC. The encoded protein is CSARAPRDRILQETQYF.